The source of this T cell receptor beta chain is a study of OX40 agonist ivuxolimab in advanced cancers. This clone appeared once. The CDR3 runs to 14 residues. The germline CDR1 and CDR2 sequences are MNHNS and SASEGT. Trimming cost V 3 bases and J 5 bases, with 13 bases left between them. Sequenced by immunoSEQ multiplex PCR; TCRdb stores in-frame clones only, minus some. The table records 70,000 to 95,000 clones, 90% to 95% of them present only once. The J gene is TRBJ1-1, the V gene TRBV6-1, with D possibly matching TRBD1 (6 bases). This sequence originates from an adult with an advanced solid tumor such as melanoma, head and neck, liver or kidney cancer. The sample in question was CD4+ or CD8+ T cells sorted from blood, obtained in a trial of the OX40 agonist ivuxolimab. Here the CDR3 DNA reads TGTGCCAGCAGTGAGCGAAGTAGGGGGACTGAAGCTTTCTTT. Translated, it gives CASSERSRGTEAFF.